This T cell receptor (beta chain) was sequenced for a study of blood T cell repertoires in COVID-19. Assay used: immunoSEQ multiplex PCR; TCRdb lists only in-frame clones, some missing. The top ten hold 10% of the sample, which has about 390,000 clones, 80% to 90% seen once. Sequencing was done on a sample of PBMCs or T cells enriched from blood (not recorded which). The TCR comes from a woman between 50 and 59 years old who had recovered from COVID-19.

CDR3 in amino acids: CASSSLGGGEETQYF. In DNA form, the CDR3 reads TGTGCCAGCAGCTCCCTTGGCGGGGGGGAAGAGACCCAGTACTTC. This chain uses TRBV7-2 with TRBJ2-5, with 9 bases aligning to TRBD2. The CDR3 spans 15 residues. V dropped 4 bases and J dropped 3; count of bases not matched to a gene: 6. Germline V gene lookup returns CDR1 SGHTA and CDR2 FQGNSA.